This entry is about one TCR beta chain. No antigen is known for it. No qualities accompany the bases; no much larger clone lies one base away. Taken from cysteine to phenylalanine, the CDR3 has 19 residues. Solely the CDR3 DNA is kept, with 57 bases framed from the first base. After removal of 6 bases from V and 0 bases from J, the junction retains 18 bases not matched to a gene. The germline V gene yields SGDLS for CDR1 and YYNGEE for CDR2. The cohort comprised 666 healthy bone marrow donors. All cohort members were sampled while nominally healthy, although unrecorded immune exposures were likely present. The donor was CMV seronegative and was included in the group of a few hundred seronegative cohort members. A peripheral blood sample was provided by each donor, and peripheral blood mononuclear cells were used for TCR beta sequencing. The Qiagen DNeasy Blood Extraction Kit was used to extract genomic DNA from the blood cell samples.

This sample was included in a study of cytomegalovirus exposure and HLA in healthy donors (dated by TCRdb to about 2017). Concerning the study at large: An earlier analysis of 550 to 700 of the donors reported 250 to 350 Gb of sequence data and some 120 million unique TCR beta sequences from approximately 180 million T cells. About 320 gigabases of sequencing data and some 85 million unique TCR sequences were included in an early release covering roughly 700 HLA-typed donors. Among the roughly 410 genotyped donors, around 81% belonged to the genetic ancestry cluster associated with self-reported Caucasian donors. The aim of the study was to test whether cataloging public T cell receptors could identify signatures of past pathogen exposure. The T cell repertoires of several hundred subjects were profiled by immunosequencing and related to cytomegalovirus serostatus. Along with the approximately 650-subject first cohort, a separate validation cohort of more than 90 different subjects was used. To predict cytomegalovirus infection status, the study brought together high-throughput TCR immunosequencing, statistical association of individual TCRs with disease status, and machine learning. To study patterns of TCR occurrence, a later analysis re-analyzed previously published TCR beta repertoires from 700 or so donors and added high-resolution HLA genotyping. Rather than using new phenotypic data, the later analysis identified candidate immune exposures from TCR beta sequences and from how often those sequences occurred across donors. An earlier analysis of fewer than 700 of the donors applied high-throughput TCR beta sequencing to assess whether each TCR beta V gene segment acted as functional or pseudogenic. Donor age, sex, ethnicity and CMV serostatus were compiled alongside the repertoire data. In a later genetic analysis, genome-wide SNP genotypes for about three fifths of the roughly 670 donors were used, and that subset was treated as a discovery cohort. All discovery cohort repertoires had been generated using a single sequencing platform. HLA typing covered class I and class II loci at four-digit resolution. The number of typed donors differed by locus: about 629-630 for A, B, C, DRB1 and DQB1; 500 to 550 for DQA1; approximately 600 for DPA1; and 400 to 480 for DPB1. Because of strong linkage in the cohort, 4 to 6 DR-DQ haplotypes were treated as single units for association and clustering. Among roughly 370 genotyped donors of the cohort, an average of approximately 240,000 unique TCR beta nucleotide sequences were sequenced per donor, 15% to 20% of them non-productive. Overall study outcomes, separate from this receptor: A further reported finding was that TCR beta sequences accurately predicted the HLA-A and HLA-B alleles for most subjects in the first cohort. In an earlier analysis of 500 to 650 of the donors, most TCR beta V segments appeared in productive rearrangements about 90% or about 30% of the time, broadly matching IMGT annotations. The authors suggested that the approach could potentially be generalized to other disease states and immunological phenotypes. A later analysis found that most CMV-associated TCR beta chains appeared HLA-restricted, with HLA associations seemingly driven largely by CMV exposure. Because some donors lacked HLA typing at each locus, the association tests relied only on the typed subset. According to a later genetic analysis, donors in an Asian-associated ancestry cluster had fewer N-insertions in productive TCRs than the approximately 700-donor mean. A few of the identified cytomegalovirus-associated TCR beta chains were confirmed in vitro to be specific for cytomegalovirus antigens. The sequencing pipeline was judged likely to have produced a cluster of highly shared sequence variants as a technical artifact. Correlated functional status among segregating V segments might reflect linkage disequilibrium, but an unknown experimental factor could not be ruled out. A later analysis associated 15,000 to 20,000 TCR beta sequences with specific HLA alleles at a false discovery rate of 0.05. A later analysis found that TCR association rates varied across HLA loci, with DRB1 alleles showing the most associated TCRs and HLA-C alleles the fewest. A later analysis reported that several top co-occurrence clusters appeared linked to parvovirus B19, influenza, CMV and Epstein-Barr virus. Some 16 rarely observed V segments, including chromosome 9 orphons, were excluded from the earlier analysis of almost 600 of the donors because counts were too low. Only TCR beta chains were sequenced in this cohort, and the absence of alpha or paired-chain data limited detectable features. When HLA alleles, especially DR and DQ, strongly co-occurred, attributing TCR associations to individual alleles was difficult. Some IMGT-functional V segments, including TRBV6-2 and TRBV6-3, could not be told apart with the 87-base-pair reads, so those segments were excluded. V-gene and J-gene trimming of TCR beta chains was associated with a missense DCLRE1C variant in a later genetic analysis, and the association was replicated in an independent cohort. Cytomegalovirus status was reported to be diagnosed by the classifier with high specificity and sensitivity in both the original and validation cohorts. The only immune exposure information available for the cohort was CMV serostatus. Roughly uniform sequencing depth across donors was assumed in presence/absence analyses, although this assumption may not hold. In the study, 164 TCR beta chains were listed as associated with cytomegalovirus. A later analysis found that HLA-associated TCR beta chains were more clonally expanded and had lower generation probabilities than equally common non-associated chains. Across donors, most TCR sequences were observed very rarely, whereas some public TCRs were present in many individuals.

The library was prepared using the immunoSEQ multiplex PCR assay. A mixture of 60 forward primers for TCR Vbeta segments and 13 reverse primers for TCR Jbeta segments was used in the multiplex PCR. Amplification of the CDR3 region of rearranged TCR beta genes was performed with a multiplex PCR assay on genomic DNA. The amplified TCR beta libraries were sequenced on the Illumina HiSeq System as 87-base-pair reads. The source study handled its data this way. A later analysis tallied 70 million to 100 million unique TCR beta chains across the approximately 670 repertoires, and approximately 12 million of those chains were shared by two or more donors. Raw reads were error-corrected and collapsed into unique sequences by a nearest-neighbor algorithm in which closely related sequences were merged to remove PCR and sequencing errors. V, D and J gene segments were assigned by aligning CDR3 sequences to IMGT reference sequences. For a sequence to be retained, at least a six-nucleotide match to both a V gene segment and a J gene segment was required. Rearrangements were classified as productive when the CDR3 lacked stop codons and remained in frame with V and J, and all other rearrangements were classified as non-productive. Following IMGT convention, CDR3 was defined as the stretch from the second conserved V-encoded cysteine to the conserved J-encoded phenylalanine. The earlier analysis of about 560 of the donors excluded any sequence lacking an unambiguous match to a single V gene segment. An earlier analysis of several hundred of the donors called V segments functional above 56.7% productive rearrangements and segregating when the between-donor standard deviation exceeded 5%. A statistical classification framework was built to diagnose cytomegalovirus status from the catalog of TCR beta chain sequences. In a later analysis, TCR nucleotide sequences were compared against IMGT/GENE-DB human TR gene sequences so that V and J genes could be assigned. A later analysis assigned CDR3 sequences and most-parsimonious VDJ recombination scenarios with the TCRdist pipeline. A later analysis defined each TCR beta chain by its CDR3 amino acid sequence plus V-gene family, and excluded reads lacking a unique V-gene family. A later analysis removed 550 to 650 highly shared, low-generation-probability nucleotide sequences to deal with suspected cross-contamination and a sequencing artifact. In a later analysis, a clonal expansion index for each public chain was calculated from normalized within-repertoire ranks of inferred template counts. In a later analysis, generation probabilities were computed using a VDJ recombination model fitted to out-of-frame rearrangements, and the results were checked against IGoR. A later analysis scored TCR-TCR, TCR-HLA and TCR-CMV co-occurrence with hypergeometric tests, applying a repertoire-size bias correction to TCR pairs. To estimate false discovery rates, a later analysis permuted the HLA or CMV assignments 20 times. In a later analysis, co-occurring TCRs were grouped using DBSCAN, with TCRdist sequence similarity added in when clustering inside HLA-allele-positive subsets. Repertoires with fewer than 30,000 or more than 120,000 public chains, plus five repertoires with anomalous nucleotide sharing, were excluded from co-occurrence clustering. Held by TCRdb, this immuneACCESS table contains in-frame sequences only and omits some clones. Under half of the omission traces to an unresolved V gene where checked; the cause of the rest is unknown. V and J calls plus clone size are reproduced from that table; the DNA served to infer D and trimming. This sample is represented by about 130,000 clones; around three quarters of them were singletons. The ten top clones hold 1.5% to 2.5% of the sample.

The receptor was isolated from a man aged 18 to 35 in good health and CMV-seronegative. The rearrangement combines TRBV9 with TRBJ1-5; TRBD1 matches 7 bases in the middle. Specimen: PBMCs. The DNA sequence is TGTGCCAGCAAATTGATACGGACAGGCGACATATATAGCAATCAGCCCCAGCATTTT. Its protein is CASKLIRTGDIYSNQPQHF. The reference TRBV9 and TRBJ1-5 proteins fill in what lies around the CDR3, so the full variable domain reads DSGVTQTPKHLITATGQRVTLRCSPRSGDLSVYWYQQSLDQGLQFLIQYYNGEERAKGNILERFSAQQFPDLHSELNLSSLELGDSALYFCASKLIRTGDIYSNQPQHFGDGTRLSIL.